The T cell receptor beta chain under discussion was sequenced for a study of response to subunit inactivated influenza vaccine. Regarding the study as a whole: New T cells are recruited in small numbers by each seasonal influenza vaccination, according to the authors' suggestion.

Germline V gives CDR1 SGHDN, CDR2 FVKESK. The CDR3 sequence is 12 residues long. TCRdb recomputed calls from the RT-PCR reads with MiXCR, one row per CDR3 protein. Among hundreds of thousands of distinct CDR3 sequences listed, around 18% were seen once. With respect to this clonotype: Its specificity is not known.

The clonotype comes from a man over 45 who received an inactivated influenza vaccine. Sequences were derived from PBMCs from blood, sampled approximately 5 days after vaccination. This chain joins TRBV14 and TRBJ2-5; possibly TRBD1 or TRBD2 for D (5 bases each). In nucleotides, the CDR3 is TGTGCGGGACCGGCCAGCCAAGAGACCCAGTACTTC. It specifies CAGPASQETQYF.